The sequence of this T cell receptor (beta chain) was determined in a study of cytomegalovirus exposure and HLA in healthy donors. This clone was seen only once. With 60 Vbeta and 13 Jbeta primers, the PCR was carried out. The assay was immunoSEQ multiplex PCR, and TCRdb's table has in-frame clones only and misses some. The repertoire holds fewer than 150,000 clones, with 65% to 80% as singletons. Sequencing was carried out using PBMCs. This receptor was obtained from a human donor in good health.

As DNA, the CDR3 is TGTGCCAGCAGGACCACAGGGGAGAACGAGCAGTACTTC. Translating gives CASRTTGENEQYF. This chain joins TRBV27 and TRBJ2-5, with TRBD1 matching over 7 bases. Gene TRBJ2-7 matches the end of the DNA better, so the J call may be wrong. The CDR3 has 13 residues. Looked up from germline, CDR1 is MNHEY and CDR2 is SMNVEV (reference sequence).